These 28 T cell receptor beta chains were sequenced from one sample in a study of cytomegalovirus exposure and HLA in healthy donors. A multiplex PCR was run with 60 Vbeta primers and 13 Jbeta primers. Clones were sequenced by immunoSEQ multiplex PCR, and TCRdb holds only the in-frame ones, with some missing. Among tens of thousands of clones, approximately 77% were seen once, and the ten largest hold approximately 12%. Sequenced sample: PBMCs. Source of these receptors: a middle-aged woman in good health and CMV-seropositive.

The rearrangement uses TRBV6-5 and TRBJ2-2, with D maybe TRBD2 (5 bases). The CDR3 runs to 15 residues. With 6 bases removed from V and 0 bases from J, the gap between germline ends came to 11 bases. Germline assignment: CDR1 MNHEY and CDR2 SVGAGI. Here the CDR3 reads CASRLASANTGELFF. The CDR3 coding sequence is TGTGCCAGCAGGTTAGCGTCCGCGAACACCGGGGAGCTGTTTTTT.

The table lists this clone with a few counts. The CDR3 here is CASSVPPIRDREETQYF. CDR3 in DNA: TGTGCCAGCAGCGTTCCCCCGATCCGGGACAGGGAAGAGACCCAGTACTTC. The chain carries TRBV21-1 and TRBJ2-5; the DNA was not used to check the table's D call, TRBD1. TRBV21-1 is noted as a pseudogene. The CDR3 sequence is 17 residues long.

This chain connects TRBV5-4 to TRBJ1-5; TRBD1 matches at 7 bases. The trim removed 2 bases at V and 4 bases at J, leaving 6 bases unmatched. The CDR3 loop spans 15 amino acids. Per the germline V gene, CDR1 is SGHNT and CDR2 is YYREEE (reference sequence). The CDR3 region has the DNA TGTGCCAGCAGCTTAGGGACAGCCAATAATCAGCCCCAGCATTTT. Translated: CASSLGTANNQPQHF.

V and J are TRBV30 and TRBJ2-1, with 8 positions matching TRBD2. Per the germline V gene, CDR1 is GTSNPN and CDR2 is SVGIG (reference sequence). Unmatched junction bases numbered 16, after V lost 3 bases and J lost 12 bases. The CDR3 totals 15 residues. The CDR3 here is CAWSKGASGLRGQFF. Here the CDR3 DNA reads TGTGCCTGGAGCAAAGGGGCTAGCGGGCTCAGGGGGCAGTTCTTC.

This CDR3 reads CASSEDRRLYEQYF. The CDR3 DNA reads as TGCGCCAGCAGCGAAGACAGGAGACTCTACGAGCAGTACTTC. This chain links TRBV10-2 with TRBJ2-7; D is perhaps TRBD1 (6 bases). V dropped 6 bases and J dropped 3 bases, with 15 bases sitting between them. CDR3 length: 14 amino acids. CDR1 WSHSY and CDR2 SAAADI come from the germline V gene.

The J gene is TRBJ1-4, the V gene TRBV29-1; 8 positions agree with TRBD1. Germline V gene lookup returns CDR1 SQVTM and CDR2 ANQGSEA. J gave up 5 bases and V 7 bases, and 9 bases lay outside the gene matches. The CDR3 covers 14 residues. The CDR3 loop reads CSGANRGENEKLFF. Written as DNA, the CDR3 is TGCAGCGGAGCTAACAGGGGGGAGAATGAAAAACTGTTTTTT.

The chain couples TRBV7-2 to TRBJ2-3; D remains unclear. This CDR3 spans 12 amino acids. V dropped 1 base and J dropped 6 bases, with 5 bases sitting between them. Germline V gene sequence: CDR1 SGHTA, CDR2 FQGNSA. The CDR3 is CASSLEADTQYF. CDR3 bases: TGTGCCAGCAGCTTAGAAGCGGATACGCAGTATTTT.

The rearrangement joins TRBV7-9 to TRBJ2-5; no clear D. The V gene's germline CDR1 is SEHNR and CDR2 FQNEAQ (reference sequence). The CDR3 consists of 13 residues. V dropped 2 bases and J dropped 5 bases, with 9 bases sitting between them. In DNA, the CDR3 is TGTGCCAGCAGCTTATGGCCAGCGGAGACCCAGTACTTC. Translation: CASSLWPAETQYF.

The chain joins TRBV6-5 to TRBJ1-2; a weak D match, TRBD1 (6 bases). V was trimmed by 5 bases and J by 8 bases, leaving 18 bases between them. CDR1 is MNHEY, CDR2 SVGAGI, per germline. CDR3 length: 14 amino acids. CDR3 bases: TGTGCCAGCAGTCGTACAGGGTGGGGCTCGGGCTACACCTTC. Its translation is CASSRTGWGSGYTF.

V is TRBV2 and J is TRBJ2-7; D is possibly TRBD1 (6 bases). V gave up 7 bases and J gave up 2 bases, with 18 bases separating them. This CDR3 has 15 residues. Germline CDR1 and CDR2: SNHLY and FYNNEI. CDR3 sequence reads: CASTRTATGAYEQYF. DNA of the CDR3: TGTGCCAGCACCAGGACAGCCACTGGGGCCTACGAGCAGTACTTC.

A word on this clone: The junction does not match germline at one end; this may be a read error. This chain joins TRBV5-6 and TRBJ1-2; 7 bases are shared with TRBD1. Germline CDR1 and CDR2: SGHDT and YYEEEE. The CDR3 is 14 residues long. As DNA, the CDR3 is TGTGCCAGCAGCTTAGGGACAGCTAGCTATGGCTACCCCTTC. Its protein product is CASSLGTASYGYPF.

This clone has more than one count but fewer than ten. The rearrangement links TRBV2 to TRBJ1-2, with TRBD1 matching over 8 bases. Trimming took 5 bases from V and 5 from J; bases not matched to a gene: 7. This CDR3 region has 14 residues. Germline V lookup: CDR1 SNHLY, CDR2 FYNNEI. As DNA, the CDR3 is TGTGCCAGCAGTCTTGGACAGGGATGGTATGGCTACACCTTC. Protein product: CASSLGQGWYGYTF. Using reference TRBV2 and TRBJ1-2 for the parts outside the CDR3, the full variable domain is EPEVTQTPSHQVTQMGQEVILRCVPISNHLYFYWYRQILGQKVEFLVSFYNNEISEKSEIFDDQFSVERPDGSNFTLKIRSTKLEDSAMYFCASSLGQGWYGYTFGSGTRLTVV.

The chain employs TRBV7-9 and TRBJ2-1; tentatively, D is TRBD1 (5 bases). Germline V CDR1 and CDR2: SEHNR, FQNEAQ (reference sequence). There are 14 residues in the CDR3. V was clipped by 5 bases and J by 8 bases, with 16 bases between them. CDR3 loop: CASSLDILLDEQFF. CDR3 bases: TGTGCCAGCAGCCTGGACATTCTTTTGGATGAGCAGTTCTTC.

CDR3 sequence reads: CASRTSQGLNTEAFF. The CDR3 DNA sequence: TGTGCCAGCAGAACTTCACAGGGTCTGAACACTGAAGCTTTCTTT. J is TRBJ1-1 and V is TRBV28; possibly TRBD1 for D (6 bases). The germline V gene has CDR1 MDHEN and CDR2 SYDVKM. Trimming stripped 6 bases from V and 0 bases from J, with 14 bases between. The CDR3 loop spans 15 amino acids.

The chain carries TRBV5-1 and TRBJ1-6, with D unresolved. Germline CDR1 SGHRS, CDR2 YFSETQ. Trimming cost V 0 bases and J 6 bases, with 10 bases left between them. The CDR3 has 15 amino acids. This CDR3 reads CASSLGGAGNSPLHF. The CDR3 DNA sequence: TGCGCCAGCAGCTTGGGTGGCGCGGGTAATTCACCCCTCCACTTT.

The chain recombines TRBV7-2 with TRBJ1-2; D is undetermined. Germline-derived CDR1 and CDR2 are SGHTA and FQGNSA. This CDR3 spans 12 amino acids. V was shortened by 6 bases and J by 5 bases, with 10 bases between the two germline ends. The CDR3, as DNA: TGTGCCAGCAGGGACTATGAATATGGCTACACCTTC. Translating it yields CASRDYEYGYTF. Looking up the rest from reference TRBV7-2 and TRBJ1-2 gives the full variable domain: GAGVSQSPSNKVTEKGKDVELRCDPISGHTALYWYRQSLGQGLEFLIYFQGNSAPDKSGLPSDRFSAERTGGSVSTLTIQRTQQEDSAVYLCASRDYEYGYTFGSGTRLTVV.

V usage is TRBV10-3 and J usage is TRBJ2-7; D possibly corresponds to TRBD2 (6 bases). CDR3 length: 16 amino acids. The germline CDR1 and CDR2 sequences are ENHRY and SYGVKD. Trimming took off 0 bases at V and 1 base at J, with 13 bases between the two ends. In DNA, the CDR3 is TGTGCCATCAGTGAGTCAGGTGGGGGGTTGTCCTACGAGCAGTACTTC. This codes for CAISESGGGLSYEQYF.

The chain employs TRBV18 and TRBJ2-7; 10 nucleotides align to TRBD1. The germline V gene has CDR1 KGHSH and CDR2 LQKENI. The CDR3 is 16 residues long. The trim removed 0 bases at V and 2 bases at J, leaving 4 bases unmatched. This CDR3 reads CASSPPGQGSPYEQYF. The CDR3 nucleotides are TGTGCCAGCTCACCACCGGGACAGGGGTCTCCCTACGAGCAGTACTTC.

In this sample, this clone turned up a few times. V and J are TRBV7-6 and TRBJ1-1, with 9 nucleotides matching TRBD1. The germline CDR1 and CDR2 sequences are SGHVS and FNYEAQ. The length of the CDR3 is 16 residues. The J segment lost 4 bases and the V segment lost 0 bases, leaving 6 bases of the junction unmatched. CDR3 nucleotides: TGTGCCAGCAGCTTAGCGGGGCCGACAGGGGGCACTGAAGCTTTCTTT. It is translated as CASSLAGPTGGTEAFF.

Of note for this clone: The same CDR3 arises from other DNA sequences in this sample as well. The chain recombines TRBV7-2 with TRBJ1-2; 10 bases align to TRBD1. CDR1 is SGHTA, CDR2 FQGNSA, per germline. CDR3 size: 14 residues. Trimming at V came to 5 bases and at J to 4 bases, leaving 4 bases not matched to a gene. The CDR3 loop is CASSPGQGIYGYTF. The CDR3 DNA follows: TGTGCCAGCAGCCCGGGACAGGGGATCTATGGCTACACCTTC.

Remarks on this clone: This specimen includes other DNA sequences encoding the same CDR3. The V and J genes are TRBV6-5 and TRBJ2-7; the match to TRBD1 covers 9 bases. This CDR3 has 14 amino acids. V gave up 5 bases and J gave up 1 base; unmatched junction bases: 3. Germline loops: CDR1 MNHEY, CDR2 SVGAGI. CDR3 sequence reads: CASSPGTGSYEQYF. CDR3 nucleotides: TGTGCCAGCAGTCCCGGGACAGGGTCCTACGAGCAGTACTTC.

The rearrangement links TRBV7-2 to TRBJ1-2, with D possibly matching TRBD1 (5 bases). The germline V gene has CDR1 SGHTA and CDR2 FQGNSA. V lost 6 bases to trimming and J lost 2 bases, with 13 bases between them. There are 14 residues in the CDR3. The chain's CDR3 is CASRRGGDNYGYTF. The CDR3 nucleotides read TGTGCCAGCAGGAGGGGCGGGGACAACTATGGCTACACCTTC.

The genes are TRBV6-5 and TRBJ1-2; 7 bases are shared with TRBD1. The CDR3 covers 13 residues. J was trimmed by 8 bases and V by 0 bases; bases with no gene match: 3. CDR1 and CDR2 from the germline V gene are MNHEY and SVGAGI. The CDR3 spells CASSYSTGRGYTF. The CDR3 DNA reads as TGTGCCAGCAGTTACTCGACAGGGAGGGGCTACACCTTC.

To note about this clone: The identical CDR3 is also encoded by other nucleotide sequences in the sample. The chain carries TRBV20-1 and TRBJ2-1; the D is unclear. Trimming cost V 3 bases and J 8 bases, with 8 bases left between them. The CDR3 has 11 residues. Germline V CDR1 and CDR2: DFQATT, SNEGSKA (reference sequence). CDR3 sequence (DNA): TGCAGTGCTAGGCGCCGGGATGAGCAGTTCTTC. Its protein product is CSARRRDEQFF.

CDR3 nucleotide sequence: TGTGCCAGCAGCCTTGGTCGGGGTATCTTTAATGAGCAGTTCTTC. Translating it yields CASSLGRGIFNEQFF. V usage is TRBV11-2 and J usage is TRBJ2-1, with D maybe TRBD2 (5 bases). This CDR3 has 15 residues. Between the trimmed V and J ends, which lost 5 bases and 7 bases, there was a span of 18 bases. CDR1 is SGHAT and CDR2 is FQNNGV in the germline V gene.

The CDR3 nucleotides read TGTGCCAGCAGCTTAGATTTAATGGGAGGGGAGACCCAGTACTTC. This translates into CASSLDLMGGETQYF. This chain links TRBV7-9 with TRBJ2-5; 7 bases match TRBD2. Germline V lookup: CDR1 SEHNR, CDR2 FQNEAQ (reference sequence). CDR3 length: 15 residues. V lost 1 base, J lost 5 bases, and 7 bases stayed unmatched.

This clone was seen once. This chain joins TRBV5-1 and TRBJ2-7, with TRBD2 matching 9 bases. The J segment lost 3 bases and the V segment lost 2 bases, leaving 12 bases of the junction unmatched. The CDR3 is 17 amino acids. The germline V gene has CDR1 SGHRS and CDR2 YFSETQ. CDR3 residues: CASSFPAGGSMGYEQYF. DNA of the CDR3: TGCGCCAGCAGCTTCCCAGCGGGAGGTTCAATGGGCTACGAGCAGTACTTC.

The chain links TRBV7-2 to TRBJ1-1; D is ambiguous. V lost 1 base to trimming and J lost 2 bases, with 14 bases between them. The CDR3 totals 16 residues. Germline CDR1 and CDR2: SGHTA and FQGNSA. CDR3 residues: CASSLVITDINTEAFF. DNA for the CDR3: TGTGCCAGCAGCTTAGTTATAACAGATATAAACACTGAAGCTTTCTTT.